Included here is one T cell receptor beta chain sequence, with context. In this sample, this clonotype turned up many times. Which antigen it targets is not known. Per-base quality was not reported, and no clone a single base away is much larger than it. Reading the germline V gene (reference sequence) gives CDR1 DFQATT and CDR2 SNEGSKA. CDR3 length: 15 amino acids, cysteine to phenylalanine. Only CDR3 DNA is held: 45 bases, read in frame from base 1. The junction shows trimming of 2 bases on V and 5 bases on J, plus 15 bases between the germline ends. Data came from an Illumina NovaSeq 6000. TCR cDNA was made using 5'RACE template switching, a step that added a universal primer site and unique molecular identifiers. cDNA synthesis was primed from both the TCR alpha and TCR beta constant segments. Libraries were amplified in two PCR steps, with sample barcodes and sequencing adapters added in the second step. Sequencing of libraries was performed on Illumina HiSeq 2500 (2x100 bp) or NovaSeq (2x150 bp). As for how the authors treated the data: MIGEC was used to demultiplex reads and collapse the reads into UMI consensus sequences, and MiXCR was used for V(D)J alignment. Vaccine-responding clonotypes were defined with edgeR using replicate PBMC samples, requiring FDR below 0.01 and a log2 fold change above 5 up to day 15. CD4 or CD8 identity was assigned to each bulk clonotype according to whether the clonotype was present at higher abundance in the sequenced CD4 repertoire or the sequenced CD8 repertoire. TCRdb reran the public reads through fastp at Q25 and MiXCR, keeping productive beta chains. Each entry is one CDR3 protein sequence, shown with its most common DNA and genes. Clone size and V and J calls follow TCRdb, not the original study. The sample table holds 250,000 or so distinct CDR3 sequences, of which approximately 3.5% were seen once. The top ten constitute over 15% of the sample.

The sample originates from a study of T cells after yellow fever vaccination (dated by TCRdb to about 2019). With regard to the full study: The SMART-Seq v4 Ultra Low Input RNA kit was used to prepare libraries from fractions with low cell numbers. Bulk TCR alpha and beta repertoires were sequenced longitudinally to track T-cell clones before and after primary and booster YFV17D yellow fever vaccination. Two healthy male donors made up the cohort, one aged 18 to 30 years and the other aged 30 to 40 years. Bulk PBMC replicates and cell subsets were isolated from blood drawn at multiple timepoints before and after both primary and secondary immunization. Broad study findings and their caveats: A small share of clonotypes occurred in both CD4 and CD8 compartments, likely arising from convergent recombination. After the booster, most clones that had expanded after primary vaccination were detected again (over 95% of CD4 and more than 80% of CD8), suggesting broad maintenance of memory. The study included only a couple of donors, which limits how far the findings can be generalized. Computational filtering was needed because FACS-sorted repertoires could contain abundant contaminating clonotypes from the bulk population. Compared with the primary T-cell response, the secondary T-cell response was weaker but faster, peaking on day 5 rather than day 15.

The sample's treatment or condition label, decoded: live attenuated yellow fever vaccine strain. At every blood-draw timepoint, two biological replicates of bulk PBMCs were collected. A standard Ficoll-Paque protocol was used to isolate PBMCs from peripheral blood. RNA was extracted with TriZol from bulk PBMCs, CD4 and CD8 fractions, and dextramer-positive and dextramer-negative fractions. Sequencing was performed on PBMCs, taken 15 days after the yellow fever booster vaccination. The V gene is TRBV20-1 and the J gene is TRBJ2-2, with the D gene not clear enough to name. This receptor was obtained from a man younger than 35 who received the YFV17D yellow fever vaccine. The sequenced DNA: TGCAGTGCTAGACCAAACAGCGTTCCAACCGGGGAGCTGTTTTTT. Its amino acids are CSARPNSVPTGELFF.